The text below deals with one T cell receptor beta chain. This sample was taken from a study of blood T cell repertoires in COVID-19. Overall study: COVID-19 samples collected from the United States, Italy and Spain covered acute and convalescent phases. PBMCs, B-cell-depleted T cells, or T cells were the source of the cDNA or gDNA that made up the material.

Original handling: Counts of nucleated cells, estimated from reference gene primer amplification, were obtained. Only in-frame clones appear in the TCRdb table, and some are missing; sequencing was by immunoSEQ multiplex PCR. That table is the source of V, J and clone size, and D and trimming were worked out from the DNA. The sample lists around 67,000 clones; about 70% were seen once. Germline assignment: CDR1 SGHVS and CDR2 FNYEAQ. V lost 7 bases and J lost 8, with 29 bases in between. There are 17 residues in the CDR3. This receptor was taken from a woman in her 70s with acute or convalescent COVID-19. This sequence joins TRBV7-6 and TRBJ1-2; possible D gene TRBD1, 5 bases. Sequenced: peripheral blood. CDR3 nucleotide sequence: TGTGCCAGCACCCCCGGCCCGAGCGGGGCCGGACTGAGAGGCTACACCTTC. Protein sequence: CASTPGPSGAGLRGYTF.